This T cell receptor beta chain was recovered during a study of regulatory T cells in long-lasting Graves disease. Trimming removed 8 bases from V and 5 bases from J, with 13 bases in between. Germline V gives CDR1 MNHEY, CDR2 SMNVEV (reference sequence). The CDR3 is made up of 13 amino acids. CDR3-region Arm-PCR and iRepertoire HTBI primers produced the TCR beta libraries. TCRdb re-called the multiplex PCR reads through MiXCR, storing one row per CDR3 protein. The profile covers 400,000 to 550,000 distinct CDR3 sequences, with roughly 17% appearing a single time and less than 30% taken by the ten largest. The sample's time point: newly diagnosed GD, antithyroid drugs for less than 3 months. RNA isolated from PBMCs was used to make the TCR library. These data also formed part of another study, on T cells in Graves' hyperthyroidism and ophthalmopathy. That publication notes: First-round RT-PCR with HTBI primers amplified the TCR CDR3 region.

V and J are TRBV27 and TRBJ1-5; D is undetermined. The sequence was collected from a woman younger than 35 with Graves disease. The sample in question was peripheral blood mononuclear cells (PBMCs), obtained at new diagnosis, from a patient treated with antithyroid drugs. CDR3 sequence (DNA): TGTGCCAGCTGTGGCCACCGGGATCAGCCCCAGCATTTT. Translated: CASCGHRDQPQHF.